The 27 T cell receptor beta chains given below trace back to one sample, sequenced in a study of T cells in localized non-small cell lung cancer. TCRdb keeps only in-frame clones here, not all; method: immunoSEQ multiplex PCR. The sample lists about 59,000 clones, just over 90% occurring once. The sample in question was peripheral blood, obtained before any cancer treatment. Receptors were obtained from a man between 35 and 75 years old with stage I lung adenocarcinoma.

V is TRBV11-2 and J is TRBJ1-1; 7 bases are shared with TRBD1. From germline, CDR1 is SGHAT and CDR2 FQNNGV. CDR3 length equals 16 residues. Unmatched junction bases numbered 9, after V lost 5 bases and J lost 0 bases. In nucleotides, the CDR3 is TGTGCCAGCAGCCCCATGACAGGGACTATGAACACTGAAGCTTTCTTT. It translates to CASSPMTGTMNTEAFF.

V gene TRBV6-5 combines with J gene TRBJ2-7; 10 positions match TRBD1. The CDR3 is 15 amino acids. Germline V CDR1 and CDR2: MNHEY, SVGAGI. V shed 5 bases and J 2 bases; nucleotides not matched to a gene: 6. The CDR3 nucleotides are TGTGCCAGCAGTCCGTCGGGACAGGGGACCTACGAGCAGTACTTC. It codes for CASSPSGQGTYEQYF.

The chain joins TRBV21-1 to TRBJ1-2; TRBD1 reflects the table's D call only, with no check against the DNA. TRBV21-1 constitutes a pseudogene. The CDR3 consists of 19 residues. The CDR3 spells CASTPKEGQGGMNNYGYTF. CDR3 bases: TGTGCCAGCACCCCAAAGGAGGGACAGGGGGGAATGAATAACTATGGCTACACCTTC.

This rearrangement joins TRBV5-1 to TRBJ2-3; D uncertain. The V and J ends lost 0 bases and 6 bases respectively, with 11 bases between them. The CDR3 runs to 14 residues. The germline CDR1 and CDR2 sequences are SGHRS and YFSETQ. CDR3 in DNA: TGCGCCAGCAGCTTGGGATCCCCGATGGATACGCAGTATTTT. Translated, it gives CASSLGSPMDTQYF.

V usage is TRBV6-1 and J usage is TRBJ2-3, with D perhaps TRBD1 (5 bases). CDR3 length: 15 residues. The germline V and J ends were trimmed by 1 base and 3 bases, with 11 bases remaining between them. Germline CDR1 reads MNHNS; CDR2 reads SASEGT. The CDR3 coding sequence is TGTGCCAGCAGTGAAGTGGCAGGGAAGACAGATACGCAGTATTTT. Amino acid sequence: CASSEVAGKTDTQYF.

This clone was recorded once. This rearrangement joins TRBV30 to TRBJ2-1, with D possibly being TRBD1 or TRBD2 (6 bases each). The CDR3 runs 13 residues. Germline V CDR1 and CDR2: GTSNPN, SVGIG (reference sequence). V was clipped by 5 bases and J by 4 bases, with 12 bases between them. CDR3 nucleotides: TGTGCCTGGGGCAGAGGGGGGTACAATGAGCAGTTCTTC. Translation: CAWGRGGYNEQFF.

V usage is TRBV19 and J usage is TRBJ2-1; 9 nucleotides line up with TRBD1. V shed 5 bases, J shed 7 bases, and the junction held 6 bases outside the gene matches. Germline V CDR1 and CDR2: LNHDA, SQIVND (reference sequence). CDR3 length equals 14 residues. In DNA form, the CDR3 reads TGTGCCAGTAGTCAGATAGGGACAGGGAATGAGCAGTTCTTC. It codes for CASSQIGTGNEQFF.

V gene TRBV7-9 combines with J gene TRBJ1-2; D gene uncertain. Germline CDR1 reads SEHNR; CDR2 reads FQNEAQ (reference sequence). The CDR3 sequence is 13 residues long. V was trimmed by 3 bases and J by 7 bases, leaving 12 bases between them. CDR3 region: CASSFSGSSGYTF. For the CDR3, the DNA is TGTGCCAGCAGCTTCTCGGGTTCCAGTGGCTACACCTTC.

About this clone itself: The same CDR3 can be traced to other DNA sequences in this sample. The chain recombines TRBV9 with TRBJ2-5, with D possibly called TRBD1 or TRBD2 (5 bases each). The germline gives CDR1 SGDLS, CDR2 YYNGEE. Trimming cost V 0 bases and J 5 bases, with 11 bases left between them. The CDR3 has 14 residues. The CDR3 region has the DNA TGTGCCAGCAGCGTAGCGAAAGGGGAGGAGACCCAGTACTTC. It specifies CASSVAKGEETQYF.

The CDR3 protein is CASSHPQGSGNTIYF. The CDR3 nucleotides read TGTGCCAGCAGCCACCCCCAGGGATCTGGAAACACCATATATTTT. This chain links TRBV9 with TRBJ1-3; D perhaps matches TRBD1 (5 bases). The CDR3 consists of 15 residues. The germline V gene encodes CDR1 SGDLS and CDR2 YYNGEE. Trimming took 4 bases from V and 1 from J, leaving 12 bases between them.

The chain links TRBV6-1 to TRBJ1-4; 7 bases are a match to TRBD1. Germline V lookup: CDR1 MNHNS, CDR2 SASEGT. V shed 7 bases, J shed 4 bases, and the junction held 3 bases outside the gene matches. This CDR3 region has 13 residues. This CDR3 reads CASTGQVNEKLFF. CDR3 coding DNA: TGTGCCAGCACTGGACAGGTTAATGAAAAACTGTTTTTT.

The table lists this clone with a count of one. V and J are TRBV4-1 and TRBJ2-5; a weak D match, TRBD1 (5 bases). The CDR3 runs 14 residues. Between the trimmed V and J ends, which lost 0 bases and 6 bases, there was a span of 11 bases. Germline loops: CDR1 MGHRA, CDR2 YSYEKL. In DNA, the CDR3 is TGCGCCAGCAGCCAAGATCCAGGGAAGCAGACCCAGTACTTC. Its protein product is CASSQDPGKQTQYF.

The V and J genes are TRBV5-6 and TRBJ2-2; D unclear. Germline loops: CDR1 SGHDT, CDR2 YYEEEE. V gave up 1 base and J gave up 3 bases, with 7 bases separating them. The CDR3 covers 14 residues. DNA for the CDR3: TGTGCCAGCAGCTTGCCACCTTACACCGGGGAGCTGTTTTTT. This codes for CASSLPPYTGELFF.

The genes are TRBV10-3 and TRBJ2-3, with a weak D call TRBD2 (5 bases). This CDR3 is built from 14 residues. Germline CDR1 is ENHRY and CDR2 is SYGVKD. Trimming shortened V by 4 bases and J by 1 base, and 9 bases separated the two germline ends. The CDR3 sequence: CAISGNSGTDTQYF. The CDR3 nucleotides read TGTGCCATCAGTGGGAATAGCGGCACAGATACGCAGTATTTT.

CDR3 nucleotide sequence: TGTGCCACCAGCAGAGTTGGCGGGGAGCTGTTTTTT. It yields the protein CATSRVGGELFF. The V and J genes are TRBV15 and TRBJ2-2; the D is unclear. This CDR3 has 12 residues. Per the germline V gene, CDR1 is LNHNV and CDR2 is YYDKDF (reference sequence). V was trimmed by 1 base and J by 7 bases, leaving 4 bases between them.

The chain uses TRBV30 and TRBJ1-4; 9 nucleotides agree with TRBD1. This CDR3 region has 18 residues. The germline V gene has CDR1 GTSNPN and CDR2 SVGIG (reference sequence). The V gene end was trimmed by 1 base and the J gene end by 8 bases; junction bases not matched to a gene: 17. This CDR3 reads CAWSGKGGTGRQGEKLFF. The DNA for the CDR3 is TGTGCCTGGAGTGGAAAAGGGGGGACAGGGCGGCAAGGGGAAAAACTGTTTTTT.

The V and J genes are TRBV2 and TRBJ1-1; D is possibly TRBD1 (6 bases). Trimming took off 8 bases at V and 6 bases at J, with 16 bases between the two ends. Germline CDR1 SNHLY, CDR2 FYNNEI. The CDR3 loop spans 13 amino acids. In DNA, the CDR3 is TGTGCCAGCCCACAGACAGGTTTGGCTGAAGCTTTCTTT. It translates to CASPQTGLAEAFF.

The gene calls are TRBV6-6 and TRBJ2-7; D gene ambiguous. Germline loops: CDR1 MNHNY, CDR2 SVGAGI (reference sequence). CDR3 length: 12 residues. Trimming stripped 7 bases from V and 2 bases from J, with 9 bases between. CDR3 in DNA: TGTGCCAGCACGGGCAGTACCTACGAGCAGTACTTC. This codes for CASTGSTYEQYF.

This chain joins TRBV7-9 and TRBJ1-5; D is unclear. The CDR3 length is 12 residues. The ends were cut back, 1 base at V and 7 bases at J, with 5 bases in the middle. Germline assignment: CDR1 SEHNR and CDR2 FQNEAQ (reference sequence). CDR3 protein: CASSLDSQPQHF. The CDR3 DNA reads as TGTGCCAGCAGCTTAGACAGCCAGCCCCAGCATTTT.

The chain couples TRBV9 to TRBJ1-2; D perhaps matches TRBD1 (6 bases). Germline V gene data show CDR1 as SGDLS and CDR2 as YYNGEE. V dropped 0 bases and J dropped 5 bases, with 11 bases sitting between them. This CDR3 has 14 amino acids. The CDR3 loop is CASSVETGPYGYTF. The CDR3 nucleotides are TGTGCCAGCAGCGTAGAGACAGGACCTTATGGCTACACCTTC.

CDR3 bases: TGTGCCATCAGTGAGTCCTGGGGGACTGAAGCTTTCTTT. Translated: CAISESWGTEAFF. This chain connects TRBV10-3 to TRBJ1-1; a possible D gene is TRBD1 (5 bases). V was cut by 0 bases and J by 5 bases, with 7 bases left in between. Germline assignment: CDR1 ENHRY and CDR2 SYGVKD. The CDR3 is made up of 13 amino acids.

This chain links TRBV30 with TRBJ2-1, with 10 bases lining up with TRBD2. V lost 1 base, J lost 12 bases, and 21 bases stayed unmatched. The CDR3 is 18 residues long. CDR1 is GTSNPN, CDR2 SVGIG, per germline (reference sequence). The CDR3, as DNA: TGTGCCTGGAGTGAACCCCCGCTGGGGAGCGGGAGGGCCTCGGTGCAGTTCTTC. Its protein product is CAWSEPPLGSGRASVQFF.

V usage is TRBV10-3 and J usage is TRBJ2-7, with TRBD2 matching over 11 bases. The germline CDR1 and CDR2 sequences are ENHRY and SYGVKD. The junction had 8 bases not matched to a gene; V was cut back by 10 bases and J by 0 bases. The CDR3 sequence is 15 residues long. The CDR3 DNA reads TGTGCCAGCCGACCGGGACTAGCGGACTCCTACGAGCAGTACTTC. Translated: CASRPGLADSYEQYF.

V is TRBV30 and J is TRBJ2-6; no clear D. CDR1 is GTSNPN and CDR2 is SVGIG in the germline V gene (reference sequence). This CDR3 has 15 residues. V was trimmed by 3 bases and J by 0 bases, leaving 9 bases between them. The CDR3 coding sequence is TGTGCCTGGAGGGCTTTCCACTCTGGGGCCAACGTCCTGACTTTC. It translates to CAWRAFHSGANVLTF.

The chain carries TRBV6-5 and TRBJ1-1, with 10 bases lining up with TRBD1. This CDR3 has 13 residues. V lost 4 bases and J lost 6; bases outside the gene matches: 2. CDR1 is MNHEY and CDR2 is SVGAGI in the germline V gene. The CDR3 loop is CASSFGTGAEAFF. The DNA for the CDR3 is TGTGCCAGCAGTTTCGGGACAGGGGCTGAAGCTTTCTTT.

This clone has a single count. The chain links TRBV4-3 to TRBJ1-5, with D maybe TRBD1 (6 bases). Germline values: CDR1 LGHNA, CDR2 YSLEER. CDR3 size: 16 residues. Deletions cut 3 bases from V and 6 bases from J, with 18 bases between. Written as DNA, the CDR3 is TGCGCCAGCAGCCAGGACACAGGGACGGGGGGTCAGCCCCAGCATTTT. It encodes CASSQDTGTGGQPQHF.

This clone was observed a single time. The chain employs TRBV25-1 and TRBJ2-1; D gene uncertain. Between the trimmed V and J ends, which lost 0 bases and 9 bases, there was a span of 12 bases. Germline loops: CDR1 MGHDK, CDR2 SYGVNS. The CDR3 is 14 residues long. The CDR3 loop is CASSEYTQSGEQFF. The CDR3 coding sequence is TGTGCCAGCAGTGAATATACCCAGAGTGGTGAGCAGTTCTTC.